This passage covers 18 T cell receptor beta chains from one sample sequenced in a study of T cell repertoires in cytomegalovirus infection (dated by TCRdb to between 2018 and 2021). The sample was run on an Illumina HiSeq 1500. TCRdb passed the public sequencing reads through fastp at Q25 and MiXCR, retaining productive beta sequences. Each CDR3 protein gets just one entry, which takes the most common genes and DNA from the rows behind it. Here the sample has about 300,000 distinct CDR3 sequences; 8% to 10% occur a single time. The leading ten clones occupy less than 3% of the sample. What was sequenced was PBMCs. The receptors were sampled from a human donor in good health (CMV status not recorded). Some clones in this sample may be carry-over from other donors' samples.

This clonotype was detected ten times or more. The chain combines TRBV7-9 with TRBJ1-2; no reliable D call. This CDR3 contains 15 residues. The germline CDR1 and CDR2 sequences are SEHNR and FQNEAQ (reference sequence). V gave up 4 bases and J gave up 3 bases, with 15 bases separating them. CDR3 nucleotide sequence: TGTGCCAGCAGCTCTAGGTGGGGTACCGACTATGGCTACACCTTC. Its translation is CASSSRWGTDYGYTF.

The sample holds many counts of this clonotype. This chain uses TRBV18 with TRBJ2-1; D remains ambiguous. Germline V gene data show CDR1 as KGHSH and CDR2 as LQKENI. The CDR3 has 13 residues. Trimming stripped 1 base from V and 5 bases from J, with 6 bases between. The chain's CDR3 is CASSPQNDNEQFF. The CDR3 nucleotides read TGTGCCAGCTCACCACAAAATGACAATGAGCAGTTCTTC. Looking up the rest from reference TRBV18 and TRBJ2-1 gives the full variable domain: NAGVMQNPRHLVRRRGQEARLRCSPMKGHSHVYWYRQLPEEGLKFMVYLQKENIIDESGMPKERFSAEFPKEGPSILRIQQVVRGDSAAYFCASSPQNDNEQFFGPGTRLTVL.

This rearrangement joins TRBV7-6 to TRBJ2-2, with D possibly TRBD1 on 6 matching bases. This CDR3 spans 15 amino acids. Trimming shortened V by 4 bases and J by 5 bases, and 14 bases separated the two germline ends. The germline CDR1 and CDR2 sequences are SGHVS and FNYEAQ. The CDR3 region has the DNA TGTGCCAGCAGCTCCCGCCACACAGGGACCGGGGAGCTGTTTTTT. Translation gives CASSSRHTGTGELFF.

This clonotype was detected ten times or more. J is TRBJ2-2 and V is TRBV19; D possibly corresponds to TRBD2 (6 bases). This CDR3 contains 16 residues. Germline loops: CDR1 LNHDA, CDR2 SQIVND (reference sequence). V was clipped by 8 bases and J by 0 bases, with 16 bases between them. Written as DNA, the CDR3 is TGTGCCAGTCGACGACCAGCGGGTCCGAACACCGGGGAGCTGTTTTTT. It translates to CASRRPAGPNTGELFF.

Only a few counts were recorded for this clonotype. The chain couples TRBV4-3 to TRBJ1-1; D remains ambiguous. Trimming shortened V by 6 bases and J by 0 bases, and 11 bases separated the two germline ends. Per germline, CDR1 LGHNA and CDR2 YSLEER. The CDR3 covers 14 residues. DNA of the CDR3: TGCGCCAGCAGGTCCATCCGTCTGAACACTGAAGCTTTCTTT. Its protein product is CASRSIRLNTEAFF.

This clonotype has at least ten counts. The chain is built from TRBV28 and TRBJ1-1; possibly TRBD1 for D (5 bases). The CDR3 is 15 residues long. Germline V lookup: CDR1 MDHEN, CDR2 SYDVKM. The V and J ends lost 5 bases and 6 bases respectively, with 19 bases between them. In nucleotides, the CDR3 is TGTGCCAGCAGTGTCCTAAACAGGAGAAGCGCTGAAGCTTTCTTT. Its protein product is CASSVLNRRSAEAFF.

This clonotype was counted between two and nine times. A read error is possible here, since a much larger clone lies one base away. The rearrangement uses TRBV24-1 and TRBJ2-1, with 7 bases aligning to TRBD2. Germline V gene sequence: CDR1 KGHDR, CDR2 SFDVKD. The length of the CDR3 is 12 residues. V lost 9 bases to trimming and J lost 3 bases; unmatched junction nucleotides: 1. CDR3 protein: CATGGGYNEQFF. CDR3 coding DNA: TGTGCCACCGGCGGGGGCTACAATGAGCAGTTCTTC.

The table lists this clonotype with many counts. The chain is built from TRBV28 and TRBJ2-2; 8 bases are a match to TRBD2. Germline CDR1 reads MDHEN; CDR2 reads SYDVKM. This CDR3 contains 13 residues. The CDR3: CAGGTSYPGELFF. In nucleotides, the CDR3 is TGTGCTGGGGGGACTAGTTACCCCGGGGAGCTGTTTTTT.

This clonotype was counted ten times or more. The genes are TRBV7-2 and TRBJ1-2; TRBD1 agrees at 11 bases. The length of the CDR3 is 17 residues. Germline CDR1 is SGHTA and CDR2 is FQGNSA. Unmatched junction bases numbered 8, after V lost 1 base and J lost 4 bases. This CDR3 is CASSLEDRGPRGYGYTF. CDR3 coding DNA: TGTGCCAGCAGCTTAGAGGACAGGGGGCCCCGAGGCTATGGCTACACCTTC.

The gene calls are TRBV6-1 and TRBJ1-1; D remains ambiguous. Germline assignment: CDR1 MNHNS and CDR2 SASEGT. The CDR3 runs 14 residues. V was cut by 2 bases and J by 2 bases, with 9 bases left in between. As DNA, the CDR3 is TGTGCCAGCAGTGAATTCAAGAAAAACACTGAAGCTTTCTTT. This gives the protein CASSEFKKNTEAFF.

The chain is built from TRBV29-1 and TRBJ1-2; D is uncertain. CDR1 and CDR2 (germline): SQVTM, ANQGSEA. This CDR3 comprises 14 residues. Deletions cut 3 bases from V and 8 bases from J, with 19 bases between. In nucleotides, the CDR3 is TGCAGCGTTGACTCCCAGACGAAGGGAGGGGGCTACACCTTC. Protein product: CSVDSQTKGGGYTF. Complete variable domain (other parts from reference TRBV29-1 and TRBJ1-2): SAVISQKPSRDICQRGTSLTIQCQVDSQVTMMFWYRQQPGQSLTLIATANQGSEATYESGFVIDKFPISRPNLTFSTLTVSNMSPEDSSIYLCSVDSQTKGGGYTFGSGTRLTVV.

This clonotype came up many times. The chain joins TRBV20-1 to TRBJ1-2, with D possibly matching TRBD1 (5 bases). Trimming shortened V by 6 bases and J by 2 bases, and 13 bases separated the two germline ends. This CDR3 spans 13 amino acids. The germline CDR1 and CDR2 sequences are DFQATT and SNEGSKA (reference sequence). CDR3: CSARPGANYGYTF. The CDR3 coding sequence is TGCAGTGCCAGACCCGGGGCCAACTATGGCTACACCTTC.

This clonotype showed up just a few times. The chain recombines TRBV29-1 with TRBJ2-3; a possible D gene is TRBD1 (6 bases). Germline loops: CDR1 SQVTM, CDR2 ANQGSEA. The V and J ends lost 1 base and 11 bases respectively, with 13 bases between them. This CDR3 comprises 12 residues. The CDR3 bases are TGCAGCGTTGAAGGCAGGGGTAAAATGCAGTATTTT. It yields the protein CSVEGRGKMQYF.

There are many counts of this clonotype. CDR3: CASSRAGAGETQYF. The DNA for the CDR3 is TGTGCCAGCAGCCGTGCGGGGGCCGGGGAGACCCAGTACTTC. The V gene is TRBV7-9, the J gene TRBJ2-5; the D gene is possibly TRBD2 (7 bases). Germline V gene data show CDR1 as SEHNR and CDR2 as FQNEAQ (reference sequence). The CDR3 is made up of 14 amino acids. V lost 5 bases and J lost 5, with 15 bases in between.

This clonotype was recorded many times. The CDR3 DNA reads as TGTGCCAGCACCCAAGCTGACCAGGGGAATACTGAAGCTTTCTTT. As protein: CASTQADQGNTEAFF. This chain uses TRBV28 with TRBJ1-1, with D possibly matching TRBD1 (6 bases). V shed 7 bases and J shed 5 bases, with 20 bases lying between them. The CDR3 is made up of 15 amino acids. Per the germline V gene, CDR1 is MDHEN and CDR2 is SYDVKM.

Ten or more counts support this clonotype. The V gene is TRBV20-1, the J gene TRBJ1-1; D remains unclear. Trimming removed 0 bases from V and 0 bases from J, with 8 bases in between. CDR1 is DFQATT, CDR2 SNEGSKA, per germline (reference sequence). This CDR3 has 14 amino acids. CDR3 coding DNA: TGCAGTGCTAGAGACAGTACCCTGAACACTGAAGCTTTCTTT. It encodes CSARDSTLNTEAFF.

This clonotype was seen at least ten times. The J gene is TRBJ2-7, the V gene TRBV6-2 or TRBV6-3; no clear D. CDR1 and CDR2 (germline): MNHEY, SVGEGT. Trimming removed 2 bases from V and 6 bases from J, with 8 bases in between. The CDR3 is 12 residues long. CDR3 nucleotides: TGTGCCAGCAGTTACCCGGGCCTCGAGCAGTACGTC. As protein: CASSYPGLEQYV.

V is TRBV2 and J is TRBJ2-3, with D hard to call. Trimming took 7 bases from V and 0 from J, leaving 14 bases between them. The CDR3 spans 15 residues. Germline assignment: CDR1 SNHLY and CDR2 FYNNEI. The CDR3 DNA follows: TGTGCCAGCATGGGCCTCGAGATTAGCACAGATACGCAGTATTTT. This sequence encodes CASMGLEISTDTQYF.